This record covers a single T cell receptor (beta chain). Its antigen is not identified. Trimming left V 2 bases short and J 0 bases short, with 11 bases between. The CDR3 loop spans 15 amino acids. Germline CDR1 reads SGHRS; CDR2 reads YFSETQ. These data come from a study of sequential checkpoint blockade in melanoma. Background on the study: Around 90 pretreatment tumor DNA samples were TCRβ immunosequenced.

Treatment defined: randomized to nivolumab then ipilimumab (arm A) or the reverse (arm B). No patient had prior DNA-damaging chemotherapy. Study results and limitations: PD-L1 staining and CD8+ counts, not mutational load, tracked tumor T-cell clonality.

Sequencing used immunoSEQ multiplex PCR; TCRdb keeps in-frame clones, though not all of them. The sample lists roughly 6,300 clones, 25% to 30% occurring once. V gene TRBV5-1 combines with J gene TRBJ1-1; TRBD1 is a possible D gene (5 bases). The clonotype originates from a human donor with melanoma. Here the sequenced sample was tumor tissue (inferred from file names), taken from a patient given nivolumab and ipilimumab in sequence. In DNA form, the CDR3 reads TGCGCCAGCAGCTTTGACAGCCGTATGAACACTGAAGCTTTCTTT. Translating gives CASSFDSRMNTEAFF.